One and the same sample provided the 7 T cell receptor beta chains below, sequenced in a study of beta chain features in type 1 diabetes. Every isolated RNA sample was fully reverse transcribed, so sequencing captured expressed TCRB transcripts. Only in-frame clones appear in the TCRdb table, and some are missing; sequencing was by immunoSEQ multiplex PCR. The data contain 450,000 or so clones, about 10% of them singletons. Sequencing was carried out using naive CD4+ T cells from blood. The source is a woman between 18 and 29 years old in good health.

The chain links TRBV29-1 to TRBJ2-1; tentative D call: TRBD2 (5 bases). The V end lost 4 bases, the J end lost 7 bases, and 8 bases lay between the germline ends. Germline lookup yields CDR1 SQVTM and CDR2 ANQGSEA. The CDR3 totals 11 residues. In nucleotides, the CDR3 is TGCAGCGTTGTAAGAGGGAATGAGCAGTTCTTC. Its protein product is CSVVRGNEQFF.

This clone was counted a few times. V gene TRBV7-9 combines with J gene TRBJ1-6; perhaps TRBD1 as D (5 bases). Trimming took off 1 base at V and 6 bases at J, with 10 bases between the two ends. Germline loops: CDR1 SEHNR, CDR2 FQNEAQ (reference sequence). The CDR3 loop spans 15 amino acids. The CDR3: CASSLGGEGNSPLHF. CDR3 in DNA: TGTGCCAGCAGCTTAGGAGGGGAGGGTAATTCACCCCTCCACTTT.

This clone was seen more than once but under ten times. The gene calls are TRBV7-9 and TRBJ2-2; D perhaps matches TRBD2 (5 bases). Germline CDR1 reads SEHNR; CDR2 reads FQNEAQ (reference sequence). V lost 3 bases to trimming and J lost 1 base, with 9 bases between them. The CDR3 spans 15 residues. The CDR3 nucleotides read TGTGCCAGCAGCTTCGAGGCGGGGAACACCGGGGAGCTGTTTTTT. Protein sequence: CASSFEAGNTGELFF.

This clone occurred once. The CDR3 region has the DNA TGTGCCAGCAGCGGGTCCCGTTTAGGCAAATCCACAGATACGCAGTATTTT. Protein product: CASSGSRLGKSTDTQYF. This sequence joins TRBV7-8 and TRBJ2-3; unclear D gene. The germline V and J ends were trimmed by 5 bases and 2 bases, with 20 bases remaining between them. The CDR3 totals 17 residues. Germline CDR1 is SGHVS and CDR2 is FQNEAQ.

The chain has TRBV7-9 and TRBJ1-2; TRBD1 agrees at 11 bases. CDR1 and CDR2 from the germline V gene are SEHNR and FQNEAQ (reference sequence). Trimming cost V 8 bases and J 4 bases; bases outside gene matches: 9. The CDR3 runs to 15 residues. The CDR3 sequence: CASLGTGGIGYGYTF. CDR3 DNA: TGTGCCAGCCTCGGGACAGGGGGAATCGGCTATGGCTACACCTTC.

The chain employs TRBV11-2 and TRBJ2-1; D uncertain. The CDR3 spans 14 residues. Germline values: CDR1 SGHAT, CDR2 FQNNGV. V was cut by 3 bases and J by 3 bases, with 9 bases left in between. In DNA, the CDR3 is TGTGCCAGCAGCTTCCGCGAGTTCTACAATGAGCAGTTCTTC. Translation: CASSFREFYNEQFF. Supplemented by reference TRBV11-2 and TRBJ2-1, the full variable domain reads EAGVAQSPRYKIIEKRQSVAFWCNPISGHATLYWYQQILGQGPKLLIQFQNNGVVDDSQLPKDRFSAERLKGVDSTLKIQPAKLEDSAVYLCASSFREFYNEQFFGPGTRLTVL.

This clone occurred a few times. For the CDR3, the DNA is TGCAGCGTTGCGGGGGGTATTGGGGATGAGCAGTTCTTC. This codes for CSVAGGIGDEQFF. The chain couples TRBV29-1 to TRBJ2-1; 7 bases align to TRBD2. V shed 4 bases, J shed 8 bases, and the junction held 8 bases outside the gene matches. The CDR3 length is 13 residues. Germline assignment: CDR1 SQVTM and CDR2 ANQGSEA.